The source of this T cell receptor (beta chain) is a study of CD8 T cells in Susac syndrome. As for the study in general: Sequenced Susac syndrome patients included about 6 with active disease and about 8 who were in remission. At the time of blood draw, patients with Susac syndrome were therapy-naive, receiving corticosteroids, or receiving intravenous immunoglobulin alone.

With random hexamers, reverse transcription was performed on about 0.5 to 1 ug of RNA. Each CDR3 protein gets one entry after TCRdb re-called the immunoSEQ multiplex PCR reads with MiXCR. The sample shows roughly 80,000 distinct CDR3 sequences, roughly 95% of them seen only once. CDR3 length: 14 amino acids. The germline V gene has CDR1 SGHTA and CDR2 FQGNSA. V dropped 6 bases and J dropped 8; count of bases not matched to a gene: 9. The source of this sequence is a human donor with Susac syndrome. The sample consisted of CD8+ T cells from PBMCs. The chain joins TRBV7-2 to TRBJ2-3; 9 bases match TRBD2. The CDR3 protein is CASSNPGLASTQYF. The CDR3 nucleotides read TGTGCCAGCAGTAATCCGGGACTAGCAAGTACGCAGTATTTT.